These T cell receptor beta chains were read from a single sample in a study of blood T cell repertoires in COVID-19. Assay: immunoSEQ multiplex PCR; the TCRdb copy retains only in-frame clones and omits some. The repertoire holds around 99,000 clones, with 90% as singletons. The sample taken for sequencing was peripheral blood. Receptors were obtained from a man between 50 and 59 years old with acute or convalescent COVID-19. Both conserved end residues are part of each CDR3. D genes are given only for firm matches.

V gene	D gene	J gene	CDR3 DNA	CDR3 protein
TRBV5-1	TRBD1	TRBJ1-2	TGCGCCAGCAGCTTGTTGAGGACAGGGGATGGCTACACCTTC	CASSLLRTGDGYTF
TRBV18	TRBD1	TRBJ1-2	TGTGCCAGCTCACCACTGACAGGGGTAAACTATGGCTACACCTTC	CASSPLTGVNYGYTF
TRBV18	TRBD2	TRBJ2-7	TGTGCCAGCTCACCACCGAGCGGGAGGCGTCTCTCCTACGAGCAGTACTTC	CASSPPSGRRLSYEQYF
TRBV27	TRBD2	TRBJ2-1	TGTGCCAGCAGTCCCACCCCGAGAGGGACTAGCGTTTACAATGAGCAGTTCTTC	CASSPTPRGTSVYNEQFF
TRBV6-5	NA	TRBJ1-5	TGTGCCAGCAGTTACGGCCCCAGGGCCCAGCATTTT	CASSYGPRAQHF
TRBV19	NA	TRBJ1-3	TGTGCCAGTAGTAGGGGCCATGGGTCTGGAAACACCATATATTTT	CASSRGHGSGNTIYF
TRBV5-5	TRBD1	TRBJ2-1	TGTGCCAGCAGCTCCGGGACAGGGTCCTACAATGAGCAGTTCTTC	CASSSGTGSYNEQFF
TRBV6-5	NA	TRBJ2-1	TGTGCCAGCACCGCCAGGTACAATGAGCAGTTCTTC	CASTARYNEQFF
TRBV7-2	TRBD2	TRBJ2-1	TGTGCCAGCAGCTTAGTGGCGTCCAGCGGGAGTAATGAGCAGTTCTTC	CASSLVASSGSNEQFF
TRBV13	TRBD1	TRBJ2-3	TGTGCCAGCAGCCGAGGACAGGACACAGATACGCAGTATTTT	CASSRGQDTDTQYF
TRBV25-1	TRBD1	TRBJ1-2	TGTGCCAGTGGGACAGGCTATGGCTACACCTTC	CASGTGYGYTF
TRBV5-4	TRBD2	TRBJ2-5	TGTGCCAGCAGCCCCCCGGGAGGGGAGACCCAGTACTTC	CASSPPGGETQYF
TRBV6-5	NA	TRBJ1-3	TGTGCCAGCAGTCTACAGGGAGCGGGAAACACCATATATTTT	CASSLQGAGNTIYF